The clone carrying this T cell receptor beta chain was counted only a few times. This entry belongs to a study of metastatic and nonmetastatic thyroid tumors. TCRdb re-called the PCR reads through MiXCR. The sample holds tens of thousands of clones, 10% to 15% seen once. The CDR3 consists of 12 residues. Germline V gives CDR1 MNHEY, CDR2 SMNVEV (reference sequence). With 8 bases clipped from V and 6 bases from J, the junction kept 4 bases outside the gene matches. Treatment of any kind had been given to no patient before thyroid surgery. The chain combines TRBV27 with TRBJ1-2; 9 bases fit TRBD1. The TCR sequence derives from a female donor with papillary thyroid cancer or a benign thyroid nodule (not recorded which). Some clones in this sample may be carry-over from other donors' samples. The sample was blood. The CDR3 nucleotides are TGTGCCAGCGGCGACAGGGGGGATGGCTACACCTTC. Its translation: CASGDRGDGYTF.